Each of the 30 T cell receptor beta chains below was sequenced from the same sample in a study of cytomegalovirus exposure and HLA in healthy donors. Profiling relied on immunoSEQ multiplex PCR, and the TCRdb table lists in-frame clones only, not all of them. The sample contains 100,000 to 120,000 clones, roughly 90% of which appear only once. The sequenced sample consisted of PBMCs. The receptors derive from a woman in her 30s in good health and CMV-seropositive.

The V gene is TRBV7-9, the J gene TRBJ1-1; TRBD1 is a possible D gene (6 bases). The CDR3 covers 12 residues. Germline CDR1 reads SEHNR; CDR2 reads FQNEAQ (reference sequence). The V end was cut by 5 bases, the J end by 6 bases, with 10 bases between. The CDR3 sequence is CASSLGTSEAFF. CDR3 bases: TGTGCCAGCAGCCTAGGGACATCTGAAGCTTTCTTT. Full variable domain (remainder filled in from reference TRBV7-9 and TRBJ1-1): DTGVSQNPRHKITKRGQNVTFRCDPISEHNRLYWYRQTLGQGPEFLTYFQNEAQLEKSRLLSDRFSAERPKGSFSTLEIQRTEQGDSAMYLCASSLGTSEAFFGQGTRLTVV.

The rearrangement links TRBV6-4 to TRBJ2-2; maybe TRBD2 (5 bases). The V gene's germline CDR1 is MRHNA and CDR2 SNTAGT. V lost 3 bases, J lost 7 bases, and 9 bases lay in between. The length of the CDR3 is 13 residues. CDR3 bases: TGTGCCAGCAGTGAGAGGGAAGGCGGGGAGCTGTTTTTT. Translation: CASSEREGGELFF.

The chain uses TRBV4-3 and TRBJ2-7, with 8 bases aligning to TRBD2. V lost 1 base, J lost 6 bases, and 8 bases stayed unmatched. This CDR3 is built from 15 residues. Germline values: CDR1 LGHNA, CDR2 YSLEER. For the CDR3, the DNA is TGCGCCAGCAGCCAAGGGCCCGGGGGGGCAGGCGAGCAGTACTTC. It is translated as CASSQGPGGAGEQYF.

J is TRBJ2-7 and V is TRBV21-1; TRBD1, as called in the table, went unchecked against the DNA. TRBV21-1 is recorded as a pseudogene. CDR3 length: 15 residues. This CDR3 reads CASNLGQSNSYEQYF. The CDR3 nucleotides read TGTGCCAGCAACCTGGGGCAGTCGAATTCCTACGAGCAGTACTTC.

The chain carries TRBV5-1 and TRBJ2-7, with D maybe TRBD1 (5 bases). The V gene's germline CDR1 is SGHRS and CDR2 YFSETQ. The CDR3 runs to 13 residues. Trimming stripped 4 bases from V and 1 base from J, with 9 bases between. The CDR3 loop reads CASSAGQSYEQYF. CDR3 bases: TGCGCCAGCAGCGCCGGACAATCCTACGAGCAGTACTTC. The full variable domain, its missing parts supplied by reference TRBV5-1 and TRBJ2-7, is KAGVTQTPRYLIKTRGQQVTLSCSPISGHRSVSWYQQTPGQGLQFLFEYFSETQRNKGNFPGRFSGRQFSNSRSEMNVSTLELGDSALYLCASSAGQSYEQYFGPGTRLTVT.

This clone was recorded a few times. The V and J genes are TRBV2 and TRBJ2-1; unclear D gene. Trimming shortened V by 3 bases and J by 7 bases, and 10 bases separated the two germline ends. The CDR3 runs to 13 residues. Germline CDR1 and CDR2: SNHLY and FYNNEI. CDR3 in amino acids: CASSEVRRNEQFF. CDR3 DNA sequence: TGTGCCAGCAGTGAGGTCCGGCGGAATGAGCAGTTCTTC.

This chain joins TRBV9 and TRBJ2-3, with D perhaps TRBD1 (5 bases). The CDR3 is made up of 15 amino acids. Germline V gene data show CDR1 as SGDLS and CDR2 as YYNGEE. Trimming left V 0 bases short and J 4 bases short, with 12 bases between. CDR3 sequence (DNA): TGTGCCAGCAGCGTAGGTGGGGCCAGGGCAGATACGCAGTATTTT. This gives the protein CASSVGGARADTQYF.

The rearrangement uses TRBV27 and TRBJ2-7; TRBD2 agrees at 10 bases. J gave up 6 bases and V 2 bases, and 1 base lay outside the gene matches. The germline V gene has CDR1 MNHEY and CDR2 SMNVEV (reference sequence). The CDR3 runs to 13 residues. The CDR3 spells CASSLLAGAEQYF. Written as DNA, the CDR3 is TGTGCCAGCAGTTTACTAGCGGGAGCCGAGCAGTACTTC.

This rearrangement joins TRBV5-6 to TRBJ1-2; TRBD1 aligns across 7 bases. Unmatched junction bases numbered 7, after V lost 2 bases and J lost 0 bases. In germline, CDR1 is SGHDT, CDR2 YYEEEE. This CDR3 is 16 amino acids long. CDR3 DNA: TGTGCCAGCAGCTTAGGGGACAGACCTACTAACTATGGCTACACCTTC. Its protein is CASSLGDRPTNYGYTF.

The chain carries TRBV30 and TRBJ1-3; unclear D gene. The CDR3 length is 14 residues. Deletions cut 0 bases from V and 5 bases from J, with 11 bases between. The germline V gene encodes CDR1 GTSNPN and CDR2 SVGIG (reference sequence). The CDR3 reads CAWSVGGSRNTIYF. CDR3 nucleotides: TGTGCCTGGAGTGTGGGAGGATCTAGAAACACCATATATTTT.

This clone came up a few times. The chain joins TRBV6-1 to TRBJ2-5; D is perhaps TRBD1 (6 bases). CDR3 size: 15 residues. Germline V lookup: CDR1 MNHNS, CDR2 SASEGT. V lost 0 bases and J lost 5, with 13 bases in between. DNA for the CDR3: TGTGCCAGCAGTGAAGCGTACAGGGTGGGGGAGACCCAGTACTTC. It translates to CASSEAYRVGETQYF.

The rearrangement uses TRBV27 and TRBJ1-2; 7 bases are a match to TRBD1. Germline trimming cut 5 bases from V and 1 base from J; bases unmatched to any gene: 13. Germline assignment: CDR1 MNHEY and CDR2 SMNVEV (reference sequence). The CDR3 is made up of 17 amino acids. The DNA for the CDR3 is TGTGCCAGCAGTATCAGACAGGGATGGAAGGATAACTATGGCTACACCTTC. Protein product: CASSIRQGWKDNYGYTF.

The V call is TRBV9, the J call TRBJ2-3; possible D gene TRBD2, 6 bases. The CDR3 has 15 amino acids. V lost 0 bases and J 2 bases, leaving 10 bases between the germline ends. CDR1 SGDLS and CDR2 YYNGEE come from the germline V gene. For the CDR3, the DNA is TGTGCCAGCAGCGTAGATGCGGGACTCACAGATACGCAGTATTTT. Encoded protein: CASSVDAGLTDTQYF.

The chain has TRBV11-1 and TRBJ2-5, with D hard to call. The germline V gene encodes CDR1 SGHAT and CDR2 FQDESV (reference sequence). This CDR3 has 14 residues. Trimming pared 5 bases from V and 3 bases from J, leaving 13 bases between. The chain's CDR3 is CASSPRLEKETQYF. The CDR3 nucleotides read TGTGCCAGCAGCCCACGGTTAGAGAAAGAGACCCAGTACTTC.

The CDR3 reads CASSTTGLADEQYF. In DNA form, the CDR3 reads TGTGCCAGCAGTACCACGGGACTAGCGGACGAGCAGTACTTC. The V call is TRBV6-1, the J call TRBJ2-7; 11 positions match TRBD2. With 5 bases clipped from V and 5 bases from J, the junction kept 5 bases outside the gene matches. The CDR3 extends over 14 amino acids. Germline CDR1 reads MNHNS; CDR2 reads SASEGT.

V gene TRBV7-9 combines with J gene TRBJ2-1; 7 bases align to TRBD1. The CDR3 is 11 residues long. Germline trimming cut 4 bases from V and 14 bases from J; bases unmatched to any gene: 5. Germline-derived CDR1 and CDR2 are SEHNR and FQNEAQ (reference sequence). CDR3 loop: CASSSRDSEFF. The CDR3 DNA reads as TGTGCCAGCAGCTCCCGGGACAGTGAGTTCTTC. Combining the CDR3 with reference TRBV7-9 and TRBJ2-1 gives the whole variable domain DTGVSQNPRHKITKRGQNVTFRCDPISEHNRLYWYRQTLGQGPEFLTYFQNEAQLEKSRLLSDRFSAERPKGSFSTLEIQRTEQGDSAMYLCASSSRDSEFFGPGTRLTVL.

The rearrangement uses TRBV4-2 and TRBJ2-7; D perhaps matches TRBD2 (5 bases). This CDR3 contains 12 residues. The germline V and J ends were trimmed by 5 bases and 3 bases, with 8 bases remaining between them. Germline loops: CDR1 LGHNA, CDR2 YNFKEQ. The CDR3 sequence is CASSDGVYEQYF. CDR3 sequence (DNA): TGTGCCAGCAGCGACGGGGTCTACGAGCAGTACTTC.

This clone was counted between two and nine times. This chain connects TRBV28 to TRBJ1-5; 7 nucleotides match TRBD1. Germline V gene data show CDR1 as MDHEN and CDR2 as SYDVKM. The CDR3 has 15 amino acids. The V gene end was trimmed by 5 bases and the J gene end by 4 bases; junction bases not matched to a gene: 8. The CDR3 spells CASSLLTGPNQPQHF. DNA of the CDR3: TGTGCCAGCAGTCTATTGACAGGGCCTAATCAGCCCCAGCATTTT.

With respect to this clone: At the DNA level, this CDR3 is encoded by other sequences in the same sample as well. V usage is TRBV27 and J usage is TRBJ2-1; D possibly corresponds to TRBD1 (6 bases). Germline V gives CDR1 MNHEY, CDR2 SMNVEV (reference sequence). Trimming pared 2 bases from V and 2 bases from J, leaving 10 bases between. This CDR3 spans 15 amino acids. CDR3 amino acids: CASSLGGGAYNEQFF. CDR3 DNA: TGTGCCAGCAGTTTAGGGGGCGGAGCCTACAATGAGCAGTTCTTC.

CDR3 residues: CASSSTLASYNEQFF. CDR3 in DNA: TGTGCCAGCAGCTCAACACTAGCGAGCTACAATGAGCAGTTCTTC. This chain uses TRBV7-9 with TRBJ2-1; TRBD2 matches at 7 bases. The CDR3 is 15 amino acids. Germline assignment: CDR1 SEHNR and CDR2 FQNEAQ (reference sequence). The trim removed 4 bases at V and 3 bases at J, leaving 6 bases unmatched.

This rearrangement joins TRBV10-3 to TRBJ2-2; maybe TRBD2 (6 bases). This CDR3 contains 15 residues. The V gene's germline CDR1 is ENHRY and CDR2 SYGVKD. Trimming stripped 11 bases from V and 0 bases from J, with 16 bases between. DNA for the CDR3: TGTGCCTCCGCGGGGACGGCAGCGAACACCGGGGAGCTGTTTTTT. It codes for CASAGTAANTGELFF.

The genes are TRBV27 and TRBJ2-7, with 7 bases matching TRBD2. CDR1 is MNHEY and CDR2 is SMNVEV in the germline V gene (reference sequence). This CDR3 spans 15 amino acids. With 0 bases clipped from V and 2 bases from J, the junction kept 4 bases outside the gene matches. CDR3 nucleotides: TGTGCCAGCAGTTTATCGGGAGGGAGTCCCTACGAGCAGTACTTC. This translates into CASSLSGGSPYEQYF.

This rearrangement joins TRBV6-1 to TRBJ1-5, with 8 bases lining up with TRBD1. This CDR3 has 13 amino acids. The germline V gene encodes CDR1 MNHNS and CDR2 SASEGT. After removal of 3 bases from V and 15 bases from J, the junction contained 10 bases not matched to a gene. DNA for the CDR3: TGTGCCAGCAGTGACGGCGGACAGGGCCTAGCGCATTTT. Protein: CASSDGGQGLAHF.

This clone was observed a handful of times. The chain couples TRBV2 to TRBJ2-2, with TRBD2 matching 9 bases. Germline assignment: CDR1 SNHLY and CDR2 FYNNEI. The length of the CDR3 is 16 residues. The V and J ends lost 2 bases and 7 bases, in that order; junction bases with no gene match: 8. The CDR3 loop is CASSEFSGRPIGELFF. In DNA form, the CDR3 reads TGTGCCAGCAGTGAATTTAGCGGGAGACCGATCGGGGAGCTGTTTTTT.

V usage is TRBV9 and J usage is TRBJ2-3, with 8 bases fitting TRBD2. The CDR3 extends over 18 amino acids. J was trimmed by 2 bases and V by 3 bases; bases with no gene match: 14. Germline lookup yields CDR1 SGDLS and CDR2 YYNGEE. The CDR3 here is CASSAGPLGGGNTDTQYF. CDR3 in DNA: TGTGCCAGCAGCGCCGGCCCTCTGGGCGGGGGGAACACAGATACGCAGTATTTT.

The V call is TRBV5-1, the J call TRBJ2-3, with 10 nucleotides matching TRBD2. The trim removed 0 bases at V and 5 bases at J, leaving 9 bases unmatched. The CDR3 length is 17 residues. Germline V CDR1 and CDR2: SGHRS, YFSETQ. The chain's CDR3 is CASSLGGLAGVRDTQYF. CDR3 bases: TGCGCCAGCAGCTTGGGGGGTCTAGCGGGAGTTAGAGATACGCAGTATTTT.

The chain uses TRBV4-3 and TRBJ1-1; D uncertain. CDR1 LGHNA and CDR2 YSLEER come from the germline V gene. This CDR3 region has 15 residues. Trimming pared 1 base from V and 4 bases from J, leaving 13 bases between. CDR3 bases: TGCGCCAGCAGCCAAGCCCGAACGGTCGTCACTGAAGCTTTCTTT. This encodes CASSQARTVVTEAFF.

This chain uses TRBV29-1 with TRBJ2-7, with TRBD2 matching over 12 bases. J gave up 6 bases and V 0 bases, and 6 bases lay outside the gene matches. CDR1 is SQVTM, CDR2 ANQGSEA, per germline. This CDR3 is 15 amino acids long. CDR3 residues: CSVEDLAGGPGEQYF. In nucleotides, the CDR3 is TGCAGCGTTGAAGACCTAGCGGGAGGGCCGGGCGAGCAGTACTTC.

The chain links TRBV11-2 to TRBJ2-1; 7 bases are a match to TRBD2. The trim removed 4 bases at V and 5 bases at J, leaving 8 bases unmatched. Looked up from germline, CDR1 is SGHAT and CDR2 is FQNNGV. CDR3 length: 15 amino acids. The CDR3 loop is CASSSFRGSNNEQFF. CDR3 nucleotide sequence: TGTGCCAGCAGCTCGTTCCGCGGGAGCAACAATGAGCAGTTCTTC.

This chain joins TRBV6-1 and TRBJ2-1; 11 positions agree with TRBD2. Germline loops: CDR1 MNHNS, CDR2 SASEGT. With V trimmed by 7 bases and J by 2 bases, 4 bases remained unmatched. The CDR3 consists of 15 residues. CDR3 amino acids: CASTLSGGAYNEQFF. The CDR3 bases are TGTGCCAGCACCCTTAGCGGGGGGGCCTACAATGAGCAGTTCTTC.